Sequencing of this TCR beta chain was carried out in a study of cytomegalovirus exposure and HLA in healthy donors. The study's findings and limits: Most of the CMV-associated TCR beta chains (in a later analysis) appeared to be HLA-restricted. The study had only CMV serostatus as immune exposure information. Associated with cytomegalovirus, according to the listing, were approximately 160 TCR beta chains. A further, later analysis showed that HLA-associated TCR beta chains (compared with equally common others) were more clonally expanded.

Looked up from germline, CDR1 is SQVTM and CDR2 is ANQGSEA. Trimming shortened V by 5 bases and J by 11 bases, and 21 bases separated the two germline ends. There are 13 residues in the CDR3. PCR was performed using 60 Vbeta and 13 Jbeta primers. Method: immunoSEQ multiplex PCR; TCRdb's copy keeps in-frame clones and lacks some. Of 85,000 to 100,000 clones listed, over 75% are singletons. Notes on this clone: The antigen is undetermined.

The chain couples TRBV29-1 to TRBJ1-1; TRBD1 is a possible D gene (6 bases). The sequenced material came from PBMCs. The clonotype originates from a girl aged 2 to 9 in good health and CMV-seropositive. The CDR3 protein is CSVFAPFTGKAFF. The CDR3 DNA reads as TGCAGCGTTTTCGCCCCGTTTACAGGGAAGGCTTTCTTT.